This TCR beta chain was documented in a study of blood T cell repertoires in COVID-19 (dated by TCRdb to about 2020). Study-wide context: Samples from collaborators originated in the United States, Italy and Spain and spanned both the acute and convalescent phases of COVID-19. A freely available public database, intended as a resource for researchers studying the immune response to SARS-CoV-2, is where the repertoires were released. Where HLA class I and class II types were available, the types were taken from metadata supplied by the sample provider, not from assay-based typing. Subjects who had been exposed to COVID-19, were actively infected with it, or had recovered from it provided the deeply sampled blood TCRbeta repertoires that made up the dataset. A de-identified subject ID, COVID-19 status, age in years and sex were almost always included in the sample metadata. The material from the prospective study consisted of cDNA or gDNA derived from T cells, B-cell-depleted T cells, or PBMCs. Samples were obtained from the ongoing ImmuneRACE study (first 160 participants) and from about 1,300 subjects provided by 6 global collaborators. What the work shows at the level of the full study, not this receptor alone: The quantity of clinical and demographic metadata differed by source and by participant and was supplied without curation.

A remark on this clone: No antigen is known for it. The record has no base qualities; no much larger clone is one base away.

Taken from the germline V gene (reference sequence), the CDR1 and CDR2 loops are SEHNR and FQNEAQ. V sheds 1 base and J sheds 4 bases, leaving 16 bases between their ends. The cysteine opens and the phenylalanine closes a CDR3 of 16 amino acids. CDR3 DNA only is kept here, 48 bases in frame from base 1. Another Seattle source contributed samples from volunteer blood donors who had recovered from COVID-19. The collaborating institutions used their own protocols to collect whole blood in K2EDTA tubes. For TCRbeta analysis, collaborators shipped samples in one of three forms: frozen whole blood, isolated PBMCs, or DNA extracted from either of those sample types. The immunoSEQ Assay, a bias-controlled multiplex PCR, was used to amplify TCRbeta CDR3 regions from genomic DNA. The paper's data handling went like this. The number of nucleated cells in each sample was estimated from the amplification of reference gene primers within the assay. To quantify the absolute abundance of each unique TCRbeta CDR3 rearrangement, sequence reads were collapsed and filtered. For each sample, productive Simpson clonality was calculated as the square root of Simpson's diversity index over productive rearrangements. TCRdb stores this immuneACCESS table with in-frame sequences only. Part of the clones is absent; in the studies checked, under half of the shortfall reflects unresolved V genes, and no reason is known for the rest. The DNA was the basis for D and trimming; V, J and clone size are from that table. The sample table holds around 130,000 clones, of which approximately 83% were seen once. Approximately 20% of the sample goes to the ten largest clones.

The source is a woman between 45 and 65 years old who had recovered from COVID-19. The chain is assembled from TRBV7-9 and TRBJ1-1; the best D guess is TRBD1, with 6 bases matching. The specimen was peripheral blood. The DNA sequence is as follows: TGTGCCAGCAGCTTAGGCCACAGGGATCTGGGCACTGAAGCTTTCTTT. Its translation reads: CASSLGHRDLGTEAFF.